One sample yielded the 25 T cell receptor beta chains listed below, sequenced in a study of CD8+ T cells in alopecia areata. Following RNA extraction, reverse transcription yielded cDNA that acted as the sequencing template. Profiled with immunoSEQ multiplex PCR; TCRdb holds only in-frame clones, not every one. The sample was found to contain approximately 300,000 clones, and every one recurs. CD4, CD8alpha, NKG2D, NKG2ACE and other markers guided sorting of pooled cutaneous lymph node cells. The source material was CD4+ T cells sorted from a lymph node. These receptor sequences come from a C3H/HeJ mouse with alopecia areata. The strain bears MHC haplotype H2-k.

As to this clone: Any gene name here is a mouse gene name. The read terminates 4 residues before the CDR3 end, so the remaining end is supplied by the germline J gene. This CDR3 is also generated by other DNA sequences in the sample. This chain joins TRBV31 and TRBJ2-5; 8 nucleotides match TRBD2. The CDR3 sequence is 14 residues long. Germline values: CDR1 GKSSPN, CDR2 SITVG. CDR3 loop: CAWSLGWGEDTQYF. The covered CDR3 bases are TGTGCCTGGAGTCTCGGCTGGGGGGAAGAC.

A few counts support this clone. Genes here carry mouse names. The read finishes 4 residues shy of the CDR3 end, and the germline J gene is used to complete it. This chain connects TRBV13-3 to TRBJ2-2; tentative D call: TRBD1 (6 bases). There are 15 residues in the CDR3. The germline V gene has CDR1 NNHDY and CDR2 SYVADS. V dropped 4 bases and J dropped 0 bases, with 10 bases sitting between them. The CDR3 loop reads CASSFRDTNTGQLYF. Partial CDR3 DNA: TGTGCCAGCAGTTTCCGGGACACAAACACCGGG.

In regard to this clone: Gene names follow the mouse nomenclature. The read ends 4 residues shy of where the CDR3 ends; the end is completed using the germline J gene. The chain is built from TRBV31 and TRBJ1-2, with D unresolved. V dropped 0 bases and J dropped 4 bases, with 6 bases sitting between them. The CDR3 is 12 residues long. Germline CDR1 and CDR2: GKSSPN and SITVG. CDR3 in amino acids: CAWSLGISDYTF. The CDR3 bases that were read are TGTGCCTGGAGTCTTGGTATCTCC.

To note about this clone: These gene names are mouse names. Coverage ceases 4 residues before the CDR3 finishes, and the germline J gene fills in the end. V and J are TRBV13-1 and TRBJ2-1; 8 positions match TRBD2. Germline-derived CDR1 and CDR2 are NSHNY and SYGAGN. The V segment lost 5 bases and the J segment 5 bases; nucleotides outside the gene matches: 9. The CDR3 extends over 15 amino acids. The part of the CDR3 DNA that was read is TGTGCCAGCAGCGACCGGGGGGGCGCGGATGCT. It encodes CASSDRGGADA. The CDR3 reads in full as CASSDRGGADAEQFF.

As concerns this clone: Gene names refer to mouse genes. The read terminates 4 residues before the CDR3 end, so the remaining end is supplied by the germline J gene. Distinct nucleotide sequences in the sample also encode this CDR3. The rearrangement uses TRBV17 and TRBJ1-1; possibly TRBD1 for D (6 bases). Germline V gene data show CDR1 as MNHDT and CDR2 as YYDKIL. This CDR3 has 13 amino acids. V was clipped by 5 bases and J by 0 bases, with 7 bases between them. The part of the CDR3 DNA that was read is TGTGCTAGCAGTCGGACAGCAAACACA. It yields the protein CASSRTANT. The complete CDR3 reads CASSRTANTEVFF.

In the case of this clone: All gene names here are mouse names. The read is 4 residues too short to cover the CDR3 end, so that end is filled in from the germline J gene. The chain combines TRBV5 with TRBJ2-5; 13 nucleotides align to TRBD2. The J segment lost 0 bases and the V segment lost 0 bases, leaving 3 bases of the junction unmatched. Germline V gene sequence: CDR1 LGHNA, CDR2 YNLKQL (reference sequence). The length of the CDR3 is 18 residues. CDR3 bases read: TGTGCCAGCAGCCAAGAAGGGACTGGGGGGGGTAACCAAGAC. This sequence encodes CASSQEGTGGGNQD. The full CDR3 protein reads CASSQEGTGGGNQDTQYF.

As to this clone: Genes and germline come from the mouse. The read comes to an end 4 residues before the CDR3 does, leaving the germline J gene to fill in the end. The V call is TRBV31, the J call TRBJ2-7; TRBD2 aligns across 7 bases. Germline loops: CDR1 GKSSPN, CDR2 SITVG. V lost 1 base, J lost 2 bases, and 5 bases stayed unmatched. The CDR3 spans 14 residues. The DNA read from the CDR3 is TGTGCCTGGAGTCCAGAGACTGGGACCTAT. Residues: CAWSPETGTY. The complete CDR3 protein is CAWSPETGTYEQYF. Based on the CDR3 plus reference TRBV31 and TRBJ2-7, the full variable domain is AQTIHQWPVAEIKAVGSPLSLGCTIKGKSSPNLYWYWQATGGTLQQLFYSITVGQVESVVQLNLSASRPKDDQFILSTEKLLLSHSGFYLCAWSPETGTYEQYFGPGTRLTVL.

This clone came up a few times. Gene and germline names: mouse. The read comes to an end 4 residues before the CDR3 does, leaving the germline J gene to fill in the end. The genes are TRBV5 and TRBJ2-5, with 7 bases matching TRBD2. Germline CDR1 LGHNA, CDR2 YNLKQL (reference sequence). The length of the CDR3 is 13 residues. The DNA read from the CDR3 is TGTGCCAGCAGCCATGGGGGGAGAGAC. This gives the protein CASSHGGRD. The whole CDR3 reads CASSHGGRDTQYF.

This clone was seen a few times. The gene names given are mouse names. The CDR3 is cut off 4 residues early in the read; its end comes from the germline J gene. Distinct nucleotide sequences in the sample also encode this CDR3. The chain combines TRBV1 with TRBJ2-7; 10 nucleotides agree with TRBD2. CDR1 is NSQYPW and CDR2 is LRSPGD in the germline V gene (reference sequence). V dropped 4 bases and J dropped 0; count of bases not matched to a gene: 0. The CDR3 totals 14 residues. CDR3 residues: CTCSGDWGSYEQYF. The CDR3 DNA, read in part, is TGCACCTGCAGTGGGGACTGGGGCTCCTAT.

On this clone: The gene names here belong to mouse. Coverage ceases 4 residues before the CDR3 finishes, and the germline J gene fills in the end. The V gene is TRBV5, the J gene TRBJ2-3; 8 bases are shared with TRBD2. The CDR3 sequence is 14 residues long. J gave up 4 bases and V 2 bases, and 2 bases lay outside the gene matches. Germline V lookup: CDR1 LGHNA, CDR2 YNLKQL (reference sequence). The CDR3 is CASSQLGGTETLYF. The CDR3 bases that were read are TGTGCCAGCAGCCAATTGGGGGGGACAGAA.

Points on this clone: Gene names are mouse gene names. Read data end 4 residues before the CDR3 end; the end is taken from the germline J gene. This chain links TRBV5 with TRBJ1-1; TRBD1 might be the D (6 bases). In germline, CDR1 is LGHNA, CDR2 YNLKQL (reference sequence). The CDR3 runs to 13 residues. The CDR3 bases that were read are TGTGCCAGCAGCCAAGAGGGGGCAGGA. It encodes CASSQEGAG. The whole CDR3 protein is CASSQEGAGEVFF.

In regard to this clone: Genes and germline are mouse. The read terminates 4 residues ahead of where the CDR3 ends, so the germline J gene completes it. The gene calls are TRBV19 and TRBJ2-5, with a weak D call TRBD1 (5 bases). This CDR3 comprises 13 residues. Germline values: CDR1 FNHDT, CDR2 SITEND (reference sequence). Trimming stripped 3 bases from V and 3 bases from J, with 8 bases between. The chain's CDR3 is CASSTDRQDTQYF. Partial CDR3 DNA: TGTGCCAGCAGTACTGACAGACAAGAC.

This clone was recorded at least ten times. All gene names here are mouse names. Read data end 4 residues before the CDR3 end; the end is taken from the germline J gene. Other DNA sequences in the same sample also yield this CDR3. This chain links TRBV19 with TRBJ1-2; possibly TRBD1 for D (6 bases). The CDR3 is made up of 14 amino acids. The V gene lost 0 bases and the J gene lost 4 bases, with 10 bases spanning the gap. Germline CDR1 FNHDT, CDR2 SITEND (reference sequence). Incomplete CDR3 DNA: TGTGCCAGCAGTATAGGGGGGGCAGGCTCC. Encoded protein: CASSIGGAGS. The whole CDR3 sequence is CASSIGGAGSDYTF.

This clone came up a few times. Genes and germline come from the mouse. The read finishes 4 residues shy of the CDR3 end, and the germline J gene is used to complete it. The chain carries TRBV13-2 and TRBJ2-4, with D tentatively TRBD1 (6 bases). V was clipped by 4 bases and J by 3 bases, with 9 bases between them. The length of the CDR3 is 13 residues. Germline V gene sequence: CDR1 NNHNN, CDR2 SYGAGS (reference sequence). CDR3 amino acids: CASGRTVQNTLYF. CDR3 DNA, as far as it was read: TGTGCCAGCGGTCGGACAGTCCAAAAC.

This clone showed up just a few times. All gene names here are mouse names. Incomplete CDR3 DNA: TGTGCCAGCAGTGGCCCGACAGGGACAAACTCC. It translates to CASSGPTGTNS. The complete CDR3 sequence is CASSGPTGTNSDYTF. V is TRBV13-1 and J is TRBJ1-2; 7 bases match TRBD1. The read halts 4 residues ahead of the CDR3 end, with the missing end drawn from the germline J gene. Germline V CDR1 and CDR2: NSHNY, SYGAGN. CDR3 length: 15 amino acids. Trimming at V came to 3 bases and at J to 0 bases, leaving 5 bases not matched to a gene.

About this clone: The gene symbols are mouse symbols. The read comes to an end 4 residues before the CDR3 does, leaving the germline J gene to fill in the end. The rearrangement joins TRBV13-1 to TRBJ2-1; TRBD2 matches 14 bases. The CDR3 has 18 residues. Germline values: CDR1 NSHNY, CDR2 SYGAGN. V lost 2 bases, J lost 3 bases, and 7 bases stayed unmatched. The covered CDR3 bases are TGTGCCAGCAGTGAAGGGGACTGGGGGGGCGCTGGCTATGCT. Protein product: CASSEGDWGGAGYA. The full CDR3 is CASSEGDWGGAGYAEQFF.

This clone has a handful of counts. Mouse names are used for the genes. The observed sequence ends 4 residues before the CDR3 terminus, with the missing tail filled in from the germline J gene. The V and J genes are TRBV13-1 and TRBJ2-5, with D perhaps matching TRBD1 (5 bases). Germline lookup yields CDR1 NSHNY and CDR2 SYGAGN. The ends were cut back, 0 bases at V and 0 bases at J, with 8 bases in the middle. This CDR3 contains 15 residues. CDR3 DNA, as far as it was read: TGTGCCAGCAGTGATGCGACAGCTAACCAAGAC. It codes for CASSDATANQD. From start to end, the CDR3 is CASSDATANQDTQYF.

This clone was seen more than once but under ten times. These gene names are mouse names. Sequencing ends 4 residues short of the CDR3 end; the germline J gene provides the rest. J is TRBJ2-3 and V is TRBV13-3; possible D gene TRBD1, 5 bases. Trimming cost V 4 bases and J 0 bases, with 9 bases left between them. The CDR3 runs 14 residues. Germline V gene data show CDR1 as NNHDY and CDR2 as SYVADS. The CDR3: CASSWTPSAETLYF. CDR3 bases read: TGTGCCAGCAGTTGGACACCTAGTGCAGAA.

This clone occurred a few times. These gene names are mouse names. The read terminates 4 residues before the CDR3 end, so the remaining end is supplied by the germline J gene. The J gene is TRBJ2-5, the V gene TRBV14; TRBD1 is a possible D gene (6 bases). Germline V lookup: CDR1 SGHDT, CDR2 FRDEAV. The CDR3 has 12 residues. Trimming pared 6 bases from V and 2 bases from J, leaving 7 bases between. CDR3 DNA, as far as it was read: TGTGCCAGCAACAGGGCCCAAGAC. As protein: CASNRAQD. Given in full, the CDR3 is CASNRAQDTQYF.

A word on this clone: Germline and genes: mouse. The read ends 4 residues early relative to the CDR3; the germline J gene fills the gap. The chain employs TRBV5 and TRBJ2-2; D not resolved. The V and J ends lost 0 bases and 2 bases respectively, with 7 bases between them. This CDR3 is built from 15 residues. The germline V gene has CDR1 LGHNA and CDR2 YNLKQL (reference sequence). CDR3 amino acids: CASSQDSVNTGQLYF. The CDR3 bases that were read are TGTGCCAGCAGCCAAGATTCAGTCAACACCGGG.

In this sample, this clone turned up a few times. Mouse gene names apply. The read is 4 residues too short to cover the CDR3 end, so that end is filled in from the germline J gene. Other DNA sequences from this sample encode an identical CDR3 as well. J is TRBJ1-1 and V is TRBV19; D call uncertain. This CDR3 is 12 amino acids long. The germline V gene has CDR1 FNHDT and CDR2 SITEND (reference sequence). The CDR3 spells CASSIARTEVFF. Partial CDR3 DNA: TGTGCCAGCAGTATCGCCAGGACA.

Comment on this clone: Germline and genes: mouse. The sequenced fragment ends 4 residues before the CDR3 boundary, so the rest is inferred from the germline J gene. The chain joins TRBV1 to TRBJ1-2, with D possibly TRBD1 on 5 matching bases. V was pared by 6 bases and J by 2 bases, with 10 bases between. Per germline, CDR1 NSQYPW and CDR2 LRSPGD (reference sequence). The CDR3 runs to 13 residues. The DNA read from the CDR3 is TGCACCTGCAGCCAGACAGCCAACTCC. This codes for CTCSQTANS. The whole CDR3 sequence reads CTCSQTANSDYTF.

This clone was seen a handful of times. Gene names and germline match the mouse. The CDR3 end lies 4 residues beyond the end of the read and is filled in from the germline J gene. The chain combines TRBV31 with TRBJ2-5; 7 nucleotides agree with TRBD2. CDR3 length: 11 amino acids. Germline CDR1 GKSSPN, CDR2 SITVG. The CDR3 here is CAWRTGDTQYF. The part of the CDR3 DNA that was read is TGTGCCTGGAGGACTGGGGAC.

As concerns this clone: Each gene name is a mouse one. From the germline J gene comes the end of the CDR3, since the read stops 4 residues before it. This chain joins TRBV13-1 and TRBJ2-3; 9 bases are shared with TRBD1. This CDR3 is built from 15 residues. V was pared by 5 bases and J by 0 bases, with 4 bases of the junction left unmatched. Germline lookup yields CDR1 NSHNY and CDR2 SYGAGN. CDR3 in amino acids: CASSLQGASAETLYF. CDR3 DNA (partial): TGTGCCAGCAGCCTACAGGGGGCTAGTGCAGAA.

This clone was seen more than once but under ten times. The gene symbols are mouse symbols. The observed sequence ends 4 residues before the CDR3 terminus, with the missing tail filled in from the germline J gene. The chain couples TRBV13-3 to TRBJ2-3; 9 bases agree with TRBD1. Germline CDR1 is NNHDY and CDR2 is SYVADS. This CDR3 has 13 residues. CDR3 DNA, as far as it was read: TGTGCCAGCACCGGGACAGGGATAGAA. Translated: CASTGTGIE. The full CDR3 protein is CASTGTGIETLYF.